One and the same sample provided the 32 T cell receptor beta chains below, sequenced in a study of blood T cell repertoires in COVID-19. Assay: immunoSEQ multiplex PCR; the TCRdb copy retains only in-frame clones and omits some. Here the sample spans 100,000 to 150,000 clones, around nine tenths being singletons. Sequencing input: peripheral blood. These TCRs come from a man in his sixties or seventies with active COVID-19.

V is TRBV10-1 and J is TRBJ1-1; D might be TRBD1 (6 bases). V lost 8 bases and J 10 bases, leaving 17 bases between the germline ends. This CDR3 contains 12 residues. Germline lookup yields CDR1 WNHNN and CDR2 SYGVQD (reference sequence). The CDR3 region has the DNA TGCGCCAGCTCTCGGACAGCGGCCCGAGCTTTCTTT. This encodes CASSRTAARAFF.

The chain carries TRBV15 and TRBJ2-4, with 10 bases that match TRBD1. Per the germline V gene, CDR1 is LNHNV and CDR2 is YYDKDF (reference sequence). This CDR3 spans 18 amino acids. Trimming cost V 0 bases and J 3 bases; bases outside gene matches: 8. Here the CDR3 reads CATSREGTGALDKNIQYF. As DNA, the CDR3 is TGTGCCACCAGCAGAGAGGGGACAGGGGCTTTGGACAAAAACATTCAGTACTTC.

The chain has TRBV11-2 and TRBJ2-5, with a tentative D call TRBD2 (6 bases). V was shortened by 1 base and J by 5 bases, with 17 bases between the two germline ends. The germline gives CDR1 SGHAT, CDR2 FQNNGV. The CDR3 is 16 amino acids. The CDR3 nucleotides are TGTGCCAGCAGCTTAGCGCTTTTTAGCGGTCATGAGACCCAGTACTTC. Translating it yields CASSLALFSGHETQYF.

The chain has TRBV18 and TRBJ2-1, with D tentatively TRBD1 (6 bases). Trimming pared 6 bases from V and 2 bases from J, leaving 14 bases between. Germline V lookup: CDR1 KGHSH, CDR2 LQKENI. This CDR3 has 15 residues. The CDR3 spells CASSPDRITYNEQFF. For the CDR3, the DNA is TGTGCCAGCTCCCCGGACAGAATCACCTACAATGAGCAGTTCTTC.

The genes are TRBV2 and TRBJ1-2; 9 bases match TRBD1. Germline lookup yields CDR1 SNHLY and CDR2 FYNNEI. This CDR3 has 17 residues. With 4 bases clipped from V and 0 bases from J, the junction kept 9 bases outside the gene matches. CDR3 in DNA: TGTGCCAGCAGTGCCCGGGACAGGGTTTCAGCTAACTATGGCTACACCTTC. Translating it yields CASSARDRVSANYGYTF.

The genes are TRBV5-6 and TRBJ2-7; 8 nucleotides agree with TRBD2. The V gene's germline CDR1 is SGHDT and CDR2 YYEEEE. The CDR3 totals 17 residues. V lost 3 bases and J lost 0; bases outside the gene matches: 11. CDR3 loop: CASSSAISGTSSYEQYF. The CDR3 nucleotides are TGTGCCAGCAGCTCGGCGATTAGCGGGACGAGCTCCTACGAGCAGTACTTC.

V gene TRBV27 combines with J gene TRBJ2-1; TRBD1 aligns across 12 bases. Germline loops: CDR1 MNHEY, CDR2 SMNVEV (reference sequence). Losses at the gene ends were 5 bases for V and 0 bases for J; bases not matched to a gene: 5. The CDR3 is 17 residues long. In nucleotides, the CDR3 is TGTGCCAGCAGTAGGGGGACAGGGGGCGTCTCCTACAATGAGCAGTTCTTC. Amino acid sequence: CASSRGTGGVSYNEQFF.

V gene TRBV3-1 (or the pseudogene TRBV3-2) combines with J gene TRBJ1-4, with D uncertain. Germline V gives CDR1 LGHDT, CDR2 YNNKEL (reference sequence). The CDR3 is 16 residues long. V gave up 4 bases and J gave up 0 bases, with 12 bases separating them. This CDR3 reads CASSPPRQATNEKLFF. For the CDR3, the DNA is TGTGCCAGCAGCCCCCCCCGCCAGGCAACTAATGAAAAACTGTTTTTT.

V and J are TRBV13 and TRBJ2-5, with D tentatively TRBD1 (5 bases). The CDR3 is 15 amino acids. Trimming removed 5 bases from V and 3 bases from J, with 16 bases in between. Germline V gene lookup returns CDR1 PRHDT and CDR2 FYEKMQ (reference sequence). CDR3 DNA: TGTGCCAGCAGCACTGGGGCAGGTGGGGAAGAGACCCAGTACTTC. Its protein is CASSTGAGGEETQYF.

This clone has only one observation. The V gene is TRBV6-5, the J gene TRBJ2-7, with TRBD1 as a possible D gene (5 bases). V was cut by 2 bases and J by 2 bases, with 7 bases left in between. The length of the CDR3 is 13 residues. CDR1 is MNHEY, CDR2 SVGAGI, per germline. The CDR3 coding sequence is TGTGCCAGCAGTTACGGCAGGGCCTACGAGCAGTACTTC. Translated: CASSYGRAYEQYF.

This chain joins TRBV19 and TRBJ2-1; a weak D match, TRBD2 (6 bases). CDR3 length: 16 residues. Germline CDR1 and CDR2: LNHDA and SQIVND (reference sequence). Trimming stripped 5 bases from V and 2 bases from J, with 16 bases between. The CDR3 protein is CASSPPAGRPYNEQFF. The CDR3 region has the DNA TGTGCCAGTAGTCCCCCAGCGGGCCGACCCTACAATGAGCAGTTCTTC.

V and J are TRBV4-3 and TRBJ1-1; 7 bases match TRBD1. From germline, CDR1 is LGHNA and CDR2 YSLEER. The CDR3 contains 16 residues. With V trimmed by 3 bases and J by 6 bases, 13 bases remained unmatched. The CDR3 region is CASSHAQGGQYPEAFF. For the CDR3, the DNA is TGCGCCAGCAGCCACGCCCAAGGGGGCCAGTACCCTGAAGCTTTCTTT.

The genes are TRBV7-2 and TRBJ2-1, with TRBD2 identical over 12 bases. The CDR3 is made up of 15 amino acids. The germline V gene encodes CDR1 SGHTA and CDR2 FQGNSA. V was clipped by 4 bases and J by 9 bases; unmatched bases: 7. CDR3 DNA: TGTGCCAGCAGCTCCCTAGCGGGAGGGGTGGGTGAGCAGTTCTTC. Protein: CASSSLAGGVGEQFF.

The V gene is TRBV5-1, the J gene TRBJ1-4; 8 bases map to TRBD1. Germline CDR1 SGHRS, CDR2 YFSETQ. The CDR3 extends over 14 amino acids. Germline trimming cut 4 bases from V and 6 bases from J; bases unmatched to any gene: 5. CDR3 sequence (DNA): TGCGCCAGCAGCGTGGCAGGGGGCGATGAAAAACTGTTTTTT. Its protein product is CASSVAGGDEKLFF.

The gene calls are TRBV11-2 and TRBJ2-1, with 9 bases identical to TRBD2. Per germline, CDR1 SGHAT and CDR2 FQNNGV. This CDR3 is built from 15 residues. V gave up 5 bases and J gave up 4 bases; unmatched junction bases: 6. This CDR3 is CASSPGSGGYNEQFF. CDR3 DNA: TGTGCCAGCAGCCCAGGGAGCGGGGGGTACAATGAGCAGTTCTTC.

CDR3 sequence (DNA): TGTGCCAGTAGTATGACCCTAGCGGGGTACGAGCAGTACTTC. It translates to CASSMTLAGYEQYF. J is TRBJ2-7 and V is TRBV19, with 9 bases identical to TRBD2. The J segment lost 4 bases and the V segment lost 3 bases, leaving 4 bases of the junction unmatched. This CDR3 has 14 residues. Germline V gene lookup returns CDR1 LNHDA and CDR2 SQIVND (reference sequence).

The genes are TRBV24-1 and TRBJ2-3; tentative D call: TRBD2 (6 bases). Trimming took off 8 bases at V and 3 bases at J, with 11 bases between the two ends. This CDR3 has 13 residues. Per the germline V gene, CDR1 is KGHDR and CDR2 is SFDVKD. The CDR3 DNA sequence: TGTGCCACCAACGGGGACTGGACAGATACGCAGTATTTT. Protein sequence: CATNGDWTDTQYF.

V is TRBV18 and J is TRBJ2-1; TRBD2 matches at 9 bases. Germline CDR1 is KGHSH and CDR2 is LQKENI. The CDR3 runs to 14 residues. J was trimmed by 4 bases and V by 3 bases; bases with no gene match: 1. The CDR3 DNA reads TGTGCCAGCTCACCTGCGGGAGGGTACAATGAGCAGTTCTTC. This codes for CASSPAGGYNEQFF.

The chain employs TRBV7-9 and TRBJ1-2, with TRBD1 matching over 7 bases. V lost 0 bases, J lost 7 bases, and 8 bases stayed unmatched. This CDR3 has 15 residues. Germline values: CDR1 SEHNR, CDR2 FQNEAQ (reference sequence). The CDR3, as DNA: TGTGCCAGCAGCTTAGCGCTCGGGACAGAGGGTGGCTACACCTTC. It is translated as CASSLALGTEGGYTF.

This clone was detected a few times. The rearrangement links TRBV5-6 to TRBJ2-7, with a weak D call TRBD1 (5 bases). Germline loops: CDR1 SGHDT, CDR2 YYEEEE. The CDR3 length is 14 residues. V was clipped by 4 bases and J by 5 bases, with 16 bases between them. CDR3 protein: CASSLGQGTNEQYF. As DNA, the CDR3 is TGTGCCAGCAGCCTCGGTCAGGGAACCAACGAGCAGTACTTC.

The chain carries TRBV14 and TRBJ1-5; D is perhaps TRBD1 (5 bases). The CDR3 is 16 amino acids. Trimming shortened V by 1 base and J by 1 base, and 11 bases separated the two germline ends. CDR1 is SGHDN and CDR2 is FVKESK in the germline V gene. CDR3 loop: CASSQGSGGSNQPQHF. The CDR3 DNA follows: TGTGCCAGCAGCCAAGGCTCCGGGGGAAGCAATCAGCCCCAGCATTTT.

This sequence joins TRBV6-2 or TRBV6-3 and TRBJ2-3; D remains unclear. The CDR3 has 14 residues. V lost 6 bases, J lost 4 bases, and 14 bases lay in between. CDR1 and CDR2 (germline): MNHEY, SVGEGT. Here the CDR3 DNA reads TGTGCCAGCAGCTCGGGTAGAATAGCAGATACGCAGTATTTT. Its protein is CASSSGRIADTQYF.

This chain links TRBV6-6 with TRBJ1-6; D possibly corresponds to TRBD1 (5 bases). Trimming removed 5 bases at V and 7 bases at J, with 15 bases between. Germline CDR1 and CDR2: MNHNY and SVGAGI (reference sequence). The CDR3 consists of 15 residues. The CDR3 sequence is CASSPPAGPNSPLHF. CDR3 DNA: TGTGCCAGCAGTCCCCCGGCAGGGCCCAATTCACCCCTCCACTTT.

The chain is built from TRBV11-2 and TRBJ1-5; perhaps TRBD1 as D (6 bases). Per the germline V gene, CDR1 is SGHAT and CDR2 is FQNNGV. CDR3 size: 15 residues. Trimming stripped 2 bases from V and 1 base from J, with 9 bases between. This CDR3 is CASSLQGQSNQPQHF. The CDR3 DNA follows: TGTGCCAGCAGCTTACAGGGGCAGAGCAATCAGCCCCAGCATTTT.

This rearrangement joins TRBV19 to TRBJ1-4, with D possibly TRBD1 on 6 matching bases. CDR3 length: 14 residues. V lost 5 bases and J 8 bases, leaving 15 bases between the germline ends. Germline CDR1 and CDR2: LNHDA and SQIVND (reference sequence). The chain's CDR3 is CASSQQGSSEKLFF. The CDR3 nucleotides read TGTGCCAGTAGTCAGCAGGGGAGTTCGGAAAAACTGTTTTTT.

The sample holds one count of this clone. The chain combines TRBV5-5 with TRBJ1-2; D uncertain. This CDR3 region has 15 residues. V lost 2 bases and J 8 bases, leaving 19 bases between the germline ends. CDR1 SGHKS and CDR2 YYEKEE come from the germline V gene (reference sequence). The DNA of the CDR3 is TGTGCCAGCAGCTTCCGGGGAAGCGGAGATCGAGGCTACACCTTC. This codes for CASSFRGSGDRGYTF.

This clone was found a few times. The genes are TRBV5-1 and TRBJ2-1, with 14 bases identical to TRBD2. With 5 bases clipped from V and 7 bases from J, the junction kept 8 bases outside the gene matches. This CDR3 is built from 16 residues. From germline, CDR1 is SGHRS and CDR2 YFSETQ. The chain's CDR3 is CASSPGTSGSRNEQFF. The DNA for the CDR3 is TGCGCCAGCAGTCCCGGGACTAGCGGGAGCAGGAATGAGCAGTTCTTC.

This chain uses TRBV28 with TRBJ2-7; possibly TRBD2 for D (5 bases). V was cut by 5 bases and J by 2 bases, with 13 bases left in between. The length of the CDR3 is 14 residues. Germline V gene data show CDR1 as MDHEN and CDR2 as SYDVKM. The CDR3 region is CASSGRRVTYEQYF. CDR3 coding DNA: TGTGCCAGCAGTGGACGGCGGGTTACCTACGAGCAGTACTTC.

This clone was found a few times. This sequence joins TRBV28 and TRBJ1-6; 7 positions agree with TRBD1. This CDR3 has 15 amino acids. CDR1 is MDHEN and CDR2 is SYDVKM in the germline V gene. Trimming cost V 3 bases and J 8 bases; bases outside gene matches: 7. CDR3 protein: CASSLGGQRDSPLHF. The CDR3 coding sequence is TGTGCCAGCAGTTTGGGGGGACAGAGGGATTCACCCCTCCACTTT.

The V gene is TRBV5-4, the J gene TRBJ2-5; 7 nucleotides match TRBD2. Germline values: CDR1 SGHNT, CDR2 YYREEE (reference sequence). CDR3 length: 16 residues. Trimming at V came to 5 bases and at J to 9 bases, leaving 19 bases not matched to a gene. Here the CDR3 DNA reads TGTGCCAGCAGTAGCGCGCAGCGGGGCCTCCCCAGGGCCCAGTACTTC. Its translation: CASSSAQRGLPRAQYF.

The genes are TRBV6-1 and TRBJ1-6; no firm D call. The CDR3 is made up of 15 amino acids. V was trimmed by 2 bases and J by 3 bases, leaving 8 bases between them. Germline CDR1 MNHNS, CDR2 SASEGT. The CDR3 loop is CASSELSLYNSPLHF. The CDR3 coding sequence is TGTGCCAGCAGTGAACTGAGCCTCTATAATTCACCCCTCCACTTT.

The V and J genes are TRBV19 and TRBJ1-3; the D gene is possibly TRBD1 (5 bases). Per the germline V gene, CDR1 is LNHDA and CDR2 is SQIVND (reference sequence). The CDR3 contains 15 residues. V dropped 7 bases and J dropped 0 bases, with 13 bases sitting between them. The CDR3 DNA is TGTGCCAGTACCATGACAGTCTCCTCTGGAAACACCATATATTTT. Protein sequence: CASTMTVSSGNTIYF.